A single sample gave rise to the 3 T cell receptor beta chains below, sequenced in a study of radiotherapy plus CTLA-4 blockade in lung cancer. Only in-frame clones appear in the TCRdb table, and some are missing; sequencing was by immunoSEQ multiplex PCR. This sample has 30,000 to 40,000 clones, with 70% to 80% found just once. Sequencing used peripheral blood, obtained from a patient treated with radiotherapy plus ipilimumab. These receptor sequences come from a human donor with non-small cell lung cancer that progressed on radiotherapy plus ipilimumab.

The V and J genes are TRBV28 and TRBJ2-2; the D gene is possibly TRBD2 (6 bases). The V end was cut by 6 bases, the J end by 4 bases, with 21 bases between. Germline CDR1 and CDR2: MDHEN and SYDVKM. This CDR3 comprises 17 residues. CDR3 residues: CASSQSSRLESTGELFF. CDR3 DNA: TGTGCCAGCAGCCAGTCCAGTAGACTAGAGAGCACCGGGGAGCTGTTTTTT. The full variable domain, its missing parts supplied by reference TRBV28 and TRBJ2-2, is DVKVTQSSRYLVKRTGEKVFLECVQDMDHENMFWYRQDPGLGLRLIYFSYDVKMKEKGDIPEGYSVSREKKERFSLILESASTNQTSMYLCASSQSSRLESTGELFFGEGSRLTVL.

A single count supports this clone. This chain uses TRBV28 with TRBJ1-2, with a tentative D call TRBD1 (5 bases). The CDR3 sequence is 14 residues long. V was trimmed by 7 bases and J by 7 bases, leaving 19 bases between them. Germline CDR1 reads MDHEN; CDR2 reads SYDVKM. CDR3 bases: TGTGCCAGCACCTTGGGGGGATTTCTTCGTGGCTACACCTTC. Translating gives CASTLGGFLRGYTF.

This sequence joins TRBV7-3 and TRBJ2-1; 8 nucleotides match TRBD1. Germline V lookup: CDR1 SGHTA, CDR2 FQGTGA. Trimming cost V 3 bases and J 0 bases; bases outside gene matches: 1. The length of the CDR3 is 15 residues. The CDR3 region is CASSFDRGSYNEQFF. The CDR3 nucleotides read TGTGCCAGCAGCTTCGACAGGGGCTCCTACAATGAGCAGTTCTTC.